The rows below give T cell receptor beta chains drawn from one sample of a study of T cell repertoires in cytomegalovirus infection. TCRdb ran MiXCR on the reads and lists one entry per CDR3 protein. The top ten hold about 81% of the sample, which has about 110,000 distinct CDR3 sequences, around 30% seen once. No antigen is known for these receptors. The sample was CD8+ T cells from cultured PBMCs, taken from culture after CMV antigen stimulation. These receptors came from a human donor in good health (CMV status not recorded). Some clones in this sample may be carry-over from other donors' samples. The CDR3 runs from the conserved cysteine through the conserved F or W. The order of the fields is J gene, clone size, V gene, CDR3 protein. Clone size is stated in some rows and not others, as once, few, many or a class when expanded.

>TRBJ1-1|many|TRBV7-3
CASSLDPAGAAFF
>TRBJ2-1|NA|TRBV4-1
CANSLDLNEQFF
>TRBJ1-1|NA|TRBV4-1
CASSQDHLGAERNTEAFF
>TRBJ1-1|NA|TRBV7-2
CASSLAEYTEAFF
>TRBJ2-5|NA|TRBV12-3/TRBV12-4
CASSLSRDRKETQYF
>TRBJ1-2|many|TRBV20-1
CSARDQGQEFNYGYTF
>TRBJ1-1|NA|TRBV7-6
CASSPGRVEAFF
>TRBJ1-2|many|TRBV7-9
CAIEGGGALLGGYTF
>TRBJ2-5|NA|TRBV27
CASSLTGLIQETQYF
>TRBJ2-3|NA|TRBV2
CASSEVGRASLTDTQYF
>TRBJ2-1|few|TRBV11-2
CASSLRWKGRGDNEQFF
>TRBJ1-4|NA|TRBV28
CASSLGGLGSGEKLFF
>TRBJ2-3|many|TRBV6-5
CASSLLAGGTDTQYF
>TRBJ2-7|many|TRBV7-9
CASSPVLGGLYEQYF
>TRBJ2-1|NA|TRBV19
CASRSWGYNNNEQFF
>TRBJ2-1|many|TRBV7-8
CASSLAGLTLGDEQFF
>TRBJ2-2|few|TRBV11-1
CASSATGTTGELFF
>TRBJ1-1|few|TRBV12-5
CASGPDGEAFF
>TRBJ1-2|NA|TRBV29-1
CSVGTVDEYGYTF
>TRBJ2-1|few|TRBV4-2
CASSQDFYIFNEQFF
>TRBJ2-5|many|TRBV6-2/TRBV6-3
CASSYSTQGLADQETQYF
>TRBJ2-7|NA|TRBV6-6
CASSLDRGLGEQYF
>TRBJ1-5|NA|TRBV5-6
CASSREPSNQPQHF
>TRBJ2-1|many|TRBV6-1
CASSAAVSSYNEQFF
>TRBJ2-2|few|TRBV12-3/TRBV12-4
CASSLTRVTGELFF
>TRBJ1-6|few|TRBV27
CASSPHRQFASSPLHF
>TRBJ2-1|many|TRBV7-2
CASSLNSPSNEQFF
>TRBJ1-2|many|TRBV7-9
CASSLAGQGRGYTF
>TRBJ2-7|NA|TRBV4-1
CASSQGTRFYEQYF
>TRBJ2-3|few|TRBV27
CASSPRQGGSTDTQYF
>TRBJ2-7|few|TRBV12-3/TRBV12-4
CASSFAYEQYF
>TRBJ1-3|NA|TRBV27
CASRRGGRSSGNTIYF
>TRBJ1-1|few|TRBV5-4
CASSLVASVEAFF
>TRBJ2-3|few|TRBV7-3
CASSFTGGPSDTQYF
>TRBJ2-1|NA|TRBV7-3
CASSLMSGLVLNEQFF
>TRBJ1-2|few|TRBV5-4
CASSLDGTGGKDGYTF
>TRBJ2-5|NA|TRBV27
CASSSFRGPPQETQYF
>TRBJ2-3|NA|TRBV6-5
CASDPGLAGNTQYF
>TRBJ1-2|few|TRBV2
CASTEGGYGYTF
>TRBJ1-5|few|TRBV6-5
CASSYQGGNQPQHF
>TRBJ2-1|NA|TRBV2
CASRTSLSAYNEQFF
>TRBJ2-2|many|TRBV9
CASSATGQGSTGELFF
>TRBJ2-7|NA|TRBV7-9
CASSFPEGRFSSYEQYF
>TRBJ2-5|NA|TRBV13
CASSLRAPGRGETQYF
>TRBJ1-1|few|TRBV4-1
CASSQGTGPVAEAFF
>TRBJ2-7|NA|TRBV6-2/TRBV6-3
CASALDSSYEQYF
>TRBJ1-6|NA|TRBV7-8
CASSRGAGGNSPLHF
>TRBJ1-6|NA|TRBV5-4
CASSYGDEGLLAPLHF